Below are 9 T cell receptor beta chains sequenced from a single sample in a study of human T cells and chemical hapten exposure. Sequencing started from total RNA isolated from unfractionated whole blood. Within the library, unique molecular identifiers were attached to each individual cDNA molecule. Via MiXCR, TCRdb re-called the reads, giving one row per CDR3 protein. The sample has about 120,000 distinct CDR3 sequences; around 8.5% are singletons. The sequenced sample consisted of whole blood. The source of these receptors is a human donor in good health. Some clones in this sample may be carry-over from other donors' samples.

The V call is TRBV7-6, the J call TRBJ2-7, with 8 positions matching TRBD1. J lost 1 base, V lost 5 bases, and 7 bases had no gene match. This CDR3 is 15 amino acids long. Germline lookup yields CDR1 SGHVS and CDR2 FNYEAQ. Here the CDR3 reads CASSPRTGWSYEQYF. CDR3 nucleotides: TGTGCCAGCAGCCCTCGGACAGGGTGGTCCTACGAGCAGTACTTC. Full variable domain (remainder filled in from reference TRBV7-6 and TRBJ2-7): GAGVSQSPRYKVTKRGQDVALRCDPISGHVSLYWYRQALGQGPEFLTYFNYEAQQDKSGLPNDRFSAERPEGSISTLTIQRTEQRDSAMYRCASSPRTGWSYEQYFGPGTRLTVT.

This rearrangement joins TRBV7-9 to TRBJ1-4; TRBD1 aligns across 7 bases. The CDR3 runs 14 residues. Germline-derived CDR1 and CDR2 are SEHNR and FQNEAQ (reference sequence). Losses at the gene ends were 5 bases for V and 8 bases for J; bases not matched to a gene: 8. The DNA for the CDR3 is TGTGCCAGCAGCAAGCCCGGGACAGCAGAAAAACTGTTTTTT. Its translation is CASSKPGTAEKLFF.

The chain is built from TRBV20-1 and TRBJ2-5; 8 bases agree with TRBD2. The germline gives CDR1 DFQATT, CDR2 SNEGSKA (reference sequence). This CDR3 has 15 residues. The ends lost 3 bases at V and 2 bases at J; junction bases unmatched: 8. The CDR3 region is CSARDGTRAQETQYF. CDR3 in DNA: TGCAGTGCTAGGGACGGGACTAGAGCTCAAGAGACCCAGTACTTC.

The chain combines TRBV30 with TRBJ2-2; D may be TRBD2 (6 bases). Germline V gene sequence: CDR1 GTSNPN, CDR2 SVGIG (reference sequence). V lost 1 base, J lost 4 bases, and 10 bases lay in between. The CDR3 length is 14 residues. CDR3 sequence: CAWSADYLTGELFF. CDR3 in DNA: TGTGCCTGGAGTGCGGACTACCTCACCGGGGAGCTGTTTTTT. Variable domain in full (rest from reference TRBV30 and TRBJ2-2): SQTIHQWPATLVQPVGSPLSLECTVEGTSNPNLYWYRQAAGRGLQLLFYSVGIGQISSEVPQNLSASRPQDRQFILSSKKLLLSDSGFYLCAWSADYLTGELFFGEGSRLTVL.

V is TRBV20-1 and J is TRBJ2-7; D not resolved. The CDR3 has 14 amino acids. The germline gives CDR1 DFQATT, CDR2 SNEGSKA (reference sequence). Trimming stripped 5 bases from V and 0 bases from J, with 14 bases between. CDR3 sequence: CSAWPNHTSYEQYF. The DNA for the CDR3 is TGCAGTGCTTGGCCCAACCATACCTCCTACGAGCAGTACTTC.

The CDR3 loop reads CASSWDRERGEAFF. Written as DNA, the CDR3 is TGTGCCAGCAGTTGGGACAGGGAAAGGGGTGAAGCTTTCTTT. The chain recombines TRBV12-3 or TRBV12-4 with TRBJ1-1; 9 bases match TRBD1. The J segment lost 7 bases and the V segment lost 4 bases, leaving 7 bases of the junction unmatched. This CDR3 contains 14 residues.

This clonotype has at least ten counts. The rearrangement joins TRBV7-8 to TRBJ1-2; a weak D match, TRBD1 (6 bases). The V end lost 4 bases, the J end lost 6 bases, and 18 bases lay between the germline ends. This CDR3 has 15 residues. The V gene's germline CDR1 is SGHVS and CDR2 FQNEAQ. The CDR3 nucleotides are TGTGCCAGCAGCTCCCAGCAGGGGTCCGGACATGGCTACACCTTC. This translates into CASSSQQGSGHGYTF.

This clonotype was counted ten times or more. This chain uses TRBV18 with TRBJ1-4, with TRBD1 identical over 9 bases. Germline assignment: CDR1 KGHSH and CDR2 LQKENI. This CDR3 region has 16 residues. The V gene end was trimmed by 5 bases and the J gene end by 7 bases; junction bases not matched to a gene: 11. CDR3 region: CASSATLTGGREKLFF. The CDR3 coding sequence is TGTGCCAGCTCAGCCACCCTGACAGGGGGGCGTGAAAAACTGTTTTTT.

This clonotype was counted ten times or more. The chain links TRBV7-2 to TRBJ1-5; no firm D call. This CDR3 region has 13 residues. Germline V gene lookup returns CDR1 SGHTA and CDR2 FQGNSA. V lost 3 bases to trimming and J lost 7 bases, with 10 bases between them. The CDR3 nucleotides are TGTGCCAGCAGCTTCACGAGGGAGCAGCCCCAGCATTTT. Translation: CASSFTREQPQHF.